Listed below are T cell receptor beta chains from one sample, sequenced in a study of blood T cell repertoires in COVID-19. TCRdb's copy holds only in-frame clones and misses some; the assay was immunoSEQ multiplex PCR. This table holds 180,000 or so clones, roughly 85% found once. The source material was peripheral blood. The receptors come from a woman aged 60 to 75 with acute or convalescent COVID-19. CDR3s leave out the opening cysteine and the closing phenylalanine or tryptophan. A D gene is named only where the DNA matches it firmly.

V gene	CDR3 length	D gene	J gene	CDR3 protein
TRBV5-4	12	-	TRBJ2-5	ASSPLGSQETQY
TRBV5-1	14	-	TRBJ1-5	ASSLGEGSGNQPQH
TRBV24-1	13	-	TRBJ2-1	ATSDRTVFYNEQF
TRBV30	13	-	TRBJ1-1	AWSVGVRGNTEAF
TRBV6-1	12	TRBD1	TRBJ1-5	ASSDTGGNQPQH
TRBV14	10	-	TRBJ1-1	ASSLRAAEAF
TRBV11-2	12	-	TRBJ2-2	ASSLEAGSGELF
TRBV9	13	-	TRBJ1-1	ASSPTLRDPREAF
TRBV7-9	8	-	TRBJ2-1	ASSWPEQF
TRBV5-5	13	TRBD2	TRBJ2-2	ASSWEAGVPGELF
TRBV15	18	TRBD1	TRBJ1-2	ATSRGVLPDRVHPNYGYT
TRBV19	13	TRBD1	TRBJ1-5	ASSMGQGAWQPQH
TRBV6-2/TRBV6-3	14	TRBD2	TRBJ2-1	ASSPAYSGDVGEQF
TRBV28	11	TRBD2	TRBJ2-5	ASRKAGDETQY
TRBV7-8	14	-	TRBJ1-1	ASSLVFGAGSTEAF
TRBV5-6	17	-	TRBJ1-5	ASSSGDGARVDSNQPQH
TRBV28	12	-	TRBJ1-6	ASSFTALVSPLH
TRBV24-1	13	-	TRBJ2-1	ATSDLASSYNEQF
TRBV28	12	-	TRBJ1-5	ASSSSQGFKPQH
TRBV3-1/TRBV3-2	12	TRBD1	TRBJ1-2	ASSQGTGNYGYT
TRBV20-1	12	TRBD2	TRBJ2-1	SASGLAGDGEQF
TRBV6-5	12	TRBD1	TRBJ2-5	ASSLTQGLETQY